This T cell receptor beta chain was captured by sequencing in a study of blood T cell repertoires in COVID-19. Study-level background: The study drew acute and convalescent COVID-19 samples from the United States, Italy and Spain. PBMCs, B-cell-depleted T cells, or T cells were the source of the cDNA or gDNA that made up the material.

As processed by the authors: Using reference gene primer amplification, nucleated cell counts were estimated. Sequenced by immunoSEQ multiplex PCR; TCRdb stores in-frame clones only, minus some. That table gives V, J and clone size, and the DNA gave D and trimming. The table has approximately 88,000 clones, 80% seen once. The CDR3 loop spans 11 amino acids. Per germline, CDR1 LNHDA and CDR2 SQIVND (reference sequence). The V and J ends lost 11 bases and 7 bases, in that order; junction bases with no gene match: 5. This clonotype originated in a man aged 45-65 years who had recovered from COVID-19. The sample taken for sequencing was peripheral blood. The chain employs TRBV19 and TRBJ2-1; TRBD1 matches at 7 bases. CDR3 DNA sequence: TGTGCCGTTACACAGGGGAATGAGCAGTTCTTC. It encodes CAVTQGNEQFF.